A single sample is the source of the 13 T cell receptor beta chains below, sequenced in a study of post-analysis software for immune sequencing data (dated by TCRdb to between 2015 and 2017). The investigation overall reported the following: Four to six TRBV segments, including TRBV5-6, TRBV5-1 and TRBV20-1, were significantly more frequent in patients than controls.

For these receptors, no antigen is known. Library prep was done by PCR. The data were produced on an Illumina HiSeq 2500. To reduce PCR and sequencing biases, unique molecular identifiers were incorporated into the TCR beta cDNA libraries. The public reads were run again by TCRdb, first through fastp at Q25 and then through MiXCR, and only productive beta chains were kept. Each record represents a unique CDR3 protein, reported with the most common genes and DNA among its rows. Counted in this sample were around 400,000 distinct CDR3 sequences; less than 40% of them appeared once. The ten largest account for around 15% of the sample. Sequencing was done on a sample of blood. These receptors were obtained from a girl between 5 and 17 years old with multiple sclerosis.

This clonotype was observed a few times. V is TRBV7-6 and J is TRBJ2-5; D may be TRBD1 (5 bases). The CDR3 has 14 residues. The V and J ends lost 5 bases and 0 bases respectively, with 10 bases between them. Germline V gene data show CDR1 as SGHVS and CDR2 as FNYEAQ. CDR3 protein: CASSHGHYQETQYF. CDR3 nucleotides: TGTGCCAGCAGCCATGGACATTACCAAGAGACCCAGTACTTC. The whole variable domain, filled in from reference TRBV7-6 and TRBJ2-5, reads GAGVSQSPRYKVTKRGQDVALRCDPISGHVSLYWYRQALGQGPEFLTYFNYEAQQDKSGLPNDRFSAERPEGSISTLTIQRTEQRDSAMYRCASSHGHYQETQYFGPGTRLLVL.

The chain joins TRBV12-3 or TRBV12-4 to TRBJ2-2; 9 bases are a match to TRBD1. J gave up 6 bases and V 5 bases, and 7 bases lay outside the gene matches. This CDR3 comprises 15 residues. The CDR3 reads CASSPRQGGAGELFF. The CDR3 DNA is TGTGCCAGCAGTCCCAGACAGGGGGGGGCCGGGGAGCTGTTTTTT.

The chain employs TRBV12-3 or TRBV12-4 and TRBJ1-2; tentative D call: TRBD1 (6 bases). CDR3 size: 14 residues. Trimming took off 5 bases at V and 4 bases at J, with 14 bases between the two ends. The CDR3 DNA is TGTGCCAGCAGTAGAGCCACAGGGACCTATGGCTACACCTTC. Its translation is CASSRATGTYGYTF.

V and J are TRBV7-9 and TRBJ2-7, with a tentative D call TRBD2 (6 bases). Trimming left V 5 bases short and J 5 bases short, with 16 bases between. Germline CDR1 reads SEHNR; CDR2 reads FQNEAQ (reference sequence). CDR3 length equals 14 residues. The CDR3 region is CASSLPSETHEQYF. The CDR3 region has the DNA TGTGCCAGCAGCCTACCTAGCGAGACCCACGAGCAGTACTTC.

The rearrangement links TRBV6-1 to TRBJ1-5; D might be TRBD1 (5 bases). The V end lost 7 bases, the J end lost 0 bases, and 16 bases lay between the germline ends. CDR1 is MNHNS, CDR2 SASEGT, per germline. CDR3 size: 16 residues. This chain's CDR3 is CASNIFLRGSNQPQHF. The DNA of the CDR3 is TGTGCCAGCAACATCTTCTTAAGGGGTAGCAATCAGCCCCAGCATTTT.

V is TRBV28 and J is TRBJ1-2, with TRBD1 matching over 9 bases. The ends lost 7 bases at V and 5 bases at J; junction bases unmatched: 8. There are 14 residues in the CDR3. Germline values: CDR1 MDHEN, CDR2 SYDVKM. The CDR3 loop is CASTHADRGYGYTF. CDR3 bases: TGTGCCAGCACTCACGCGGACAGGGGATATGGCTACACCTTC.

The chain combines TRBV20-1 with TRBJ1-6; D not certain. CDR1 and CDR2 (germline): DFQATT, SNEGSKA (reference sequence). The CDR3 totals 13 residues. V was pared by 8 bases and J by 6 bases, with 14 bases between. The CDR3 coding sequence is TGCAGTTGCCAAGACACGTCTAATTCACCCCTCCACTTT. Its protein is CSCQDTSNSPLHF.

This clonotype was detected a few times. The rearrangement joins TRBV13 to TRBJ2-5; a possible D gene is TRBD1 (5 bases). Deletions cut 3 bases from V and 5 bases from J, with 13 bases between. Germline lookup yields CDR1 PRHDT and CDR2 FYEKMQ (reference sequence). The CDR3 totals 14 residues. The CDR3 DNA follows: TGTGCCAGCAGCTTCGCTCAGGGCCGTGAGACCCAGTACTTC. Protein sequence: CASSFAQGRETQYF.

The chain links TRBV3-1 to TRBJ1-2; 7 bases match TRBD1. Germline lookup yields CDR1 LGHDT and CDR2 YNNKEL (reference sequence). The CDR3 is 15 amino acids. The V and J ends lost 4 bases and 3 bases, in that order; junction bases with no gene match: 8. The CDR3 region is CASSPSTGADYGYTF. In DNA, the CDR3 is TGTGCCAGCAGCCCTTCAACAGGGGCGGACTATGGCTACACCTTC.

The genes are TRBV6-6 and TRBJ2-5, with 7 bases identical to TRBD1. V was pared by 7 bases and J by 4 bases, with 9 bases of the junction left unmatched. The CDR3 is 14 amino acids. CDR1 and CDR2 from the germline V gene are MNHNY and SVGAGI (reference sequence). The CDR3: CASTAGRGSETQYF. As DNA, the CDR3 is TGTGCCAGCACTGCGGGCAGGGGGTCAGAGACCCAGTACTTC.

This clonotype has just a few counts. As DNA, the CDR3 is TGTGCCAGCGCCATAAGGGGAGCGAATGAGCAGTTCTTC. Its protein is CASAIRGANEQFF. The chain couples TRBV7-9 to TRBJ2-1, with D perhaps matching TRBD1 or TRBD2 (5 bases each). The CDR3 totals 13 residues. Trimming stripped 8 bases from V and 7 bases from J, with 15 bases between. Per germline, CDR1 SEHNR and CDR2 FQNEAQ (reference sequence).

This clonotype was seen more than once but under ten times. The rearrangement joins TRBV7-2 to TRBJ2-1, with a possible D match to TRBD2 (7 bases). V lost 5 bases and J 6 bases, leaving 23 bases between the germline ends. The CDR3 length is 17 residues. Germline V gives CDR1 SGHTA, CDR2 FQGNSA. The CDR3 reads CASSPFNRGGHVNEQFF. DNA of the CDR3: TGTGCCAGCAGCCCATTTAATAGGGGGGGCCATGTCAATGAGCAGTTCTTC.

This clonotype was counted a few times. The rearrangement links TRBV5-1 to TRBJ2-7, with 8 bases matching TRBD1. The CDR3 runs 14 residues. The junction had 4 bases not matched to a gene; V was cut back by 3 bases and J by 2 bases. The germline V gene encodes CDR1 SGHRS and CDR2 YFSETQ. In DNA, the CDR3 is TGCGCCAGCAGCTCGGACAGGGTCACCTACGAGCAGTACTTC. Translated: CASSSDRVTYEQYF.